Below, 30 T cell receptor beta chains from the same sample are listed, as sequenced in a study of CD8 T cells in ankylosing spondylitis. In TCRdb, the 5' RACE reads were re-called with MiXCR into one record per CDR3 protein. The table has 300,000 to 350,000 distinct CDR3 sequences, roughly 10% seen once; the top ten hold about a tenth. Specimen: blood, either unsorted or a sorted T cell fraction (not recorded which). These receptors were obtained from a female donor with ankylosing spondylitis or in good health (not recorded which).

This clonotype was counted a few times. CDR3 DNA: TGTGCCAGCAGTTTAATCGGGCAGGGGAACACTGAAGCTTTCTTT. Translation gives CASSLIGQGNTEAFF. The rearrangement joins TRBV27 to TRBJ1-1, with D perhaps TRBD1 (5 bases). Trimming took 2 bases from V and 1 from J, leaving 11 bases between them. The CDR3 length is 15 residues. The germline gives CDR1 MNHEY, CDR2 SMNVEV (reference sequence).

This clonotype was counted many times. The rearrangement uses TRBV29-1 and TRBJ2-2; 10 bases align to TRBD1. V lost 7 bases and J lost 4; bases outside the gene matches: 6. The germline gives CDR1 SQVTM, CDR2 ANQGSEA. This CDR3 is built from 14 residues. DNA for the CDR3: TGCAGCGCTACGGGACAGGGGTTCACCGGGGAGCTGTTTTTT. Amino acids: CSATGQGFTGELFF.

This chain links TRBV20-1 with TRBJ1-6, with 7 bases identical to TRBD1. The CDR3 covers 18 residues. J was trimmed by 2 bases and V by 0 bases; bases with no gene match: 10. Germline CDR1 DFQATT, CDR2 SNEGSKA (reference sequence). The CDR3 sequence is CSARDASRQGAYNSPLHF. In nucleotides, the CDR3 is TGCAGTGCTAGAGATGCATCCCGACAGGGCGCCTATAATTCACCCCTCCACTTT.

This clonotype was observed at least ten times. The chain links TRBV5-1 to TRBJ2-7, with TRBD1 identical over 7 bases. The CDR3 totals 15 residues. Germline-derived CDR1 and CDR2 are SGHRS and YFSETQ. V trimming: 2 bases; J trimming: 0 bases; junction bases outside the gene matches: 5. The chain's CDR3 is CASSLTGTDSYEQYF. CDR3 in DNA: TGCGCCAGCAGCTTAACCGGGACAGACTCCTACGAGCAGTACTTC.

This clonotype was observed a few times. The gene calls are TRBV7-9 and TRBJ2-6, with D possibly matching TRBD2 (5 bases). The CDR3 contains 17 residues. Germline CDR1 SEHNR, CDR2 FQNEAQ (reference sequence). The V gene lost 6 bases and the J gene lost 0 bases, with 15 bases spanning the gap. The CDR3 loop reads CASSPNSGRSGANVLTF. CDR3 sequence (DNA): TGTGCCAGCAGTCCTAACAGCGGCCGCTCTGGGGCCAACGTCCTGACTTTC.

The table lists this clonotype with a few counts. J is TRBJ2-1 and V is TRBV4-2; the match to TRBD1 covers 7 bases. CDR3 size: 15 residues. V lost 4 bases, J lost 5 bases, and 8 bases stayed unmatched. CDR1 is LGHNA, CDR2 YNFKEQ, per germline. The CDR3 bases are TGTGCCAGCAGCCCCACCATCACAGGGGACAATGAGCAGTTCTTC. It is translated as CASSPTITGDNEQFF.

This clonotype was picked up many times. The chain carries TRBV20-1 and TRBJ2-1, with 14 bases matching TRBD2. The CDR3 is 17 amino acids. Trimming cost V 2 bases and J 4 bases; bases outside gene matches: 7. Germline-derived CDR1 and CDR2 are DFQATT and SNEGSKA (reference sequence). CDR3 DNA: TGCAGTGCTAGACGCCCCGGGACTAGCGGGAGATACAATGAGCAGTTCTTC. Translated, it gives CSARRPGTSGRYNEQFF.

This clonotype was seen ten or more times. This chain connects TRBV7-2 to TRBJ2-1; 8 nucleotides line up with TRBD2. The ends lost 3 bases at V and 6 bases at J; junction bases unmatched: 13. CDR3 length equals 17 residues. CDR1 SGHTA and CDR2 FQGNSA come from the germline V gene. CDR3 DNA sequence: TGTGCCAGCAGCTTGGGGGTAAGCGGGAGCTCCACCAATGAGCAGTTCTTC. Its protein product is CASSLGVSGSSTNEQFF.

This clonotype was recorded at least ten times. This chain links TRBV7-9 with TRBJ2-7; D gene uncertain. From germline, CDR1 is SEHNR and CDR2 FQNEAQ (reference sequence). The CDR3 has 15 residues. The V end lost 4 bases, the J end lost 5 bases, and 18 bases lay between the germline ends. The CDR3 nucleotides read TGTGCCAGCAGCTCCCCCATCAGTATCTTCCACGAGCAGTACTTC. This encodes CASSSPISIFHEQYF.

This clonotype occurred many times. The CDR3 nucleotides read TGTGCCAGTCCGCCCATCACAGCGCCACCTAATACGCAGTATTTT. Residues: CASPPITAPPNTQYF. The chain couples TRBV27 to TRBJ2-3; D is uncertain. This CDR3 is built from 15 residues. V gave up 9 bases and J gave up 7 bases, with 23 bases separating them. CDR1 and CDR2 (germline): MNHEY, SMNVEV (reference sequence).

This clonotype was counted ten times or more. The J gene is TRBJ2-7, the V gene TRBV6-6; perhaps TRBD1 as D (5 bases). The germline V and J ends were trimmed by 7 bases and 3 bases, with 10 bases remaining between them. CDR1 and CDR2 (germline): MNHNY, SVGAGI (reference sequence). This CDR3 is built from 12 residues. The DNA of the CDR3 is TGTGCCAGCACCGGGCAGGGCTACGAGCAGTACTTC. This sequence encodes CASTGQGYEQYF.

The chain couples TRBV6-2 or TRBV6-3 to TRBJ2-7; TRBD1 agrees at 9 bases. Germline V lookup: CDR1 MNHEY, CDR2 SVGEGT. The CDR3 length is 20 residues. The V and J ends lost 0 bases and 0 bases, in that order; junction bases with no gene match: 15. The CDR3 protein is CASSYSTGTGLISSSYEQYF. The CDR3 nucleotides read TGTGCCAGCAGTTACTCGACCGGGACAGGGCTAATCTCTAGCTCCTACGAGCAGTACTTC.

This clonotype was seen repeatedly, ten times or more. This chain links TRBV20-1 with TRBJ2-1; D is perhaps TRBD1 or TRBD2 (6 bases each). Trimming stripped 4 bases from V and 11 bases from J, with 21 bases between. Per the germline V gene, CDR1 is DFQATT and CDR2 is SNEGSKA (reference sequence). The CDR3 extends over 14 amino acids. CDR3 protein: CSAKEGVSGGKQFF. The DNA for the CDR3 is TGCAGTGCTAAGGAGGGGGTTTCGGGTGGGAAGCAGTTCTTC.

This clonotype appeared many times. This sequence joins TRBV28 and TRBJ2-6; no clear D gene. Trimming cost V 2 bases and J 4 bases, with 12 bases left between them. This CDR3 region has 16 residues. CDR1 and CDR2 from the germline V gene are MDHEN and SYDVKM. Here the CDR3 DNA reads TGTGCCAGCAGTTTACTTTTTGGCTCCGGGGCCAACGTCCTGACTTTC. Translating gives CASSLLFGSGANVLTF.

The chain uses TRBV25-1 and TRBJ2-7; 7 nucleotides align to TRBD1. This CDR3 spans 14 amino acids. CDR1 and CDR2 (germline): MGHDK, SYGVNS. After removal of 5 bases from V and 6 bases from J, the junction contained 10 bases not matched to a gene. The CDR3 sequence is CASSTGTGVLEQYF. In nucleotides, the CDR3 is TGTGCCAGCAGTACCGGAACAGGGGTACTCGAGCAGTACTTC.

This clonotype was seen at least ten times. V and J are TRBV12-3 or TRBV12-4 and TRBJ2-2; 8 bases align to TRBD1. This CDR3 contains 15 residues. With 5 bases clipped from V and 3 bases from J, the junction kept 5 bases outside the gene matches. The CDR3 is CASSPGQGDTGELFF. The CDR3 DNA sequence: TGTGCCAGCAGTCCAGGACAGGGCGACACCGGGGAGCTGTTTTTT.

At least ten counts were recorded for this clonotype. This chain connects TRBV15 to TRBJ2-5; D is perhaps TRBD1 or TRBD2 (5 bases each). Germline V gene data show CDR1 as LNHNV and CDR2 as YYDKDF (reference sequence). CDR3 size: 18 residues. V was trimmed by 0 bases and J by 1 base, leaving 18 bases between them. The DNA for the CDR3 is TGTGCCACCAGCAGAGATTGGGACGGGACGAGGCGCCAAGAGACCCAGTACTTC. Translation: CATSRDWDGTRRQETQYF.

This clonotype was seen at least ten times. In DNA, the CDR3 is TGTGCCAGCAGTTTAAGAGGGGGCCGTTACGAGCAGTACTTC. Its protein is CASSLRGGRYEQYF. This chain uses TRBV27 with TRBJ2-7, with 7 positions matching TRBD1. Trimming at V came to 2 bases and at J to 4 bases, leaving 5 bases not matched to a gene. Germline values: CDR1 MNHEY, CDR2 SMNVEV (reference sequence). The CDR3 consists of 14 residues.

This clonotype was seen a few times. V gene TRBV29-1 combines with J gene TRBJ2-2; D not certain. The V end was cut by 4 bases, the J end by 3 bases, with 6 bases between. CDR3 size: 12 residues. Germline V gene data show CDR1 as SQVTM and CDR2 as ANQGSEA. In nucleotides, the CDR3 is TGCAGCGTTGTACGTTACACCGGGGAGCTGTTTTTT. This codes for CSVVRYTGELFF.

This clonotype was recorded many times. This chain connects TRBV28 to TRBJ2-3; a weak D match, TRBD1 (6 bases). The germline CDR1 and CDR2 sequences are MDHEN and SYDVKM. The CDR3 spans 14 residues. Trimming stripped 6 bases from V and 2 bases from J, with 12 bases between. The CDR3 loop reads CASRVTGTTDTQYF. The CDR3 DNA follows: TGTGCCAGCAGGGTGACAGGCACCACAGATACGCAGTATTTT.

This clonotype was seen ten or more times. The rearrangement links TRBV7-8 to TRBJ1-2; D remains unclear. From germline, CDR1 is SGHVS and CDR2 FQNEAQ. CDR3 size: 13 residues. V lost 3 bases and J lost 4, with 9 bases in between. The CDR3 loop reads CASSLASAYGYTF. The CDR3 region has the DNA TGTGCCAGCAGCTTGGCCAGCGCCTATGGCTACACCTTC.

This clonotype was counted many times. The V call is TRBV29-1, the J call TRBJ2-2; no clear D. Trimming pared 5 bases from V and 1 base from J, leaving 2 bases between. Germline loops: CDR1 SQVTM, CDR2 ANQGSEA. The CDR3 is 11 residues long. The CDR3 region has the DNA TGCAGCGTTAAGAACACCGGGGAGCTGTTTTTT. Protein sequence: CSVKNTGELFF.

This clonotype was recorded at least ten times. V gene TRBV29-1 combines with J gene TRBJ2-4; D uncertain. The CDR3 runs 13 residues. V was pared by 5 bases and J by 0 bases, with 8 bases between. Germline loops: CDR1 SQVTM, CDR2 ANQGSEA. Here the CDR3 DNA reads TGCAGCGTTCCTACGGGAGCCAAAAACATTCAGTACTTC. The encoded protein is CSVPTGAKNIQYF.

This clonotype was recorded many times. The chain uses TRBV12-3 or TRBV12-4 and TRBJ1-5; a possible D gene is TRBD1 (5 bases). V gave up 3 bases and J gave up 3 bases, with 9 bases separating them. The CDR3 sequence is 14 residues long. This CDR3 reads CASSLGGDNQPQHF. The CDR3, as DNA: TGTGCCAGCAGTTTGGGAGGGGACAATCAGCCCCAGCATTTT.

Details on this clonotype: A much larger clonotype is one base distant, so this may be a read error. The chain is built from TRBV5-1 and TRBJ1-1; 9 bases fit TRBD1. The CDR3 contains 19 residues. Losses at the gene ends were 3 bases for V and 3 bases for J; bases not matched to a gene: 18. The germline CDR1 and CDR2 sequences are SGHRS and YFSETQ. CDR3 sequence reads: CASSSSKTGGRLFDTEAFF. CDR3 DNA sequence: TGCGCCAGCAGCTCCTCCAAAACAGGGGGCAGGTTATTTGACACTGAAGCTTTCTTT.

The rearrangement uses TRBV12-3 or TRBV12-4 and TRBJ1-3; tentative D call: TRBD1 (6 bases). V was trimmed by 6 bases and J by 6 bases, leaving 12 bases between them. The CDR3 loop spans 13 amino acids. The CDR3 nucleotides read TGTGCCAGCAGGTGGAGGACAGTAAACACCATATATTTT. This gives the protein CASRWRTVNTIYF.

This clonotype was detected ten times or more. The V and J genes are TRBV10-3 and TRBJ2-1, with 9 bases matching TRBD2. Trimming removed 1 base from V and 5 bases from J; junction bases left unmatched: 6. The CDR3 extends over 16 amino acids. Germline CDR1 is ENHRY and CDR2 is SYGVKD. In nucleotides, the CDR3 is TGTGCCATCAGTGAGTATTTGGCTAGCGGGAACAATGAGCAGTTCTTC. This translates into CAISEYLASGNNEQFF.

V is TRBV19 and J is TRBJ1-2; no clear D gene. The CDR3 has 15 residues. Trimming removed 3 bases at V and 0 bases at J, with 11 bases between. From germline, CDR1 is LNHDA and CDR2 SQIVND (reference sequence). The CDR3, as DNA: TGTGCCAGTAGTATGAACCTACCGACTAACTATGGCTACACCTTC. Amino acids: CASSMNLPTNYGYTF.

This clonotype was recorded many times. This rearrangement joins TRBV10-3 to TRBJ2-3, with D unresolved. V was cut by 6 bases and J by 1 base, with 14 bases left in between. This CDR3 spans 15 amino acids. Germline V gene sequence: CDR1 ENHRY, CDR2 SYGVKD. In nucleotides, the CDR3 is TGTGCCATCAGCGGAGCAGGCGCCCGCACAGATACGCAGTATTTT. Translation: CAISGAGARTDTQYF.

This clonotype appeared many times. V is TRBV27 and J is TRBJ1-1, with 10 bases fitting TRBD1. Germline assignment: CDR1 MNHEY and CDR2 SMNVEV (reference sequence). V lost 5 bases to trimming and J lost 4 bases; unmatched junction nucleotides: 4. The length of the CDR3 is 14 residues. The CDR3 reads CASSRQGAFTEAFF. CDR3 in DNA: TGTGCCAGCAGTAGACAGGGGGCGTTCACTGAAGCTTTCTTT.